Presented here are 5 T cell receptor beta chains from one specimen sequenced in a study of shared clonotypes between healthy human individuals. Generated by immunoSEQ multiplex PCR, the TCRdb table keeps only in-frame clones and is missing some. This table has about 2.3 million clones, about 90% appearing once. Material: naive CD4+ T cells from PBMCs. Subset indicated: CD45RA+ positively selected. These receptors were collected from a man younger than 30 in good health. Some clones in this sample may be carry-over from other donors' samples.

This clone was recorded once. J is TRBJ2-3 and V is TRBV7-2, with D perhaps TRBD2 (7 bases). The germline CDR1 and CDR2 sequences are SGHTA and FQGNSA. The length of the CDR3 is 16 residues. Trimming removed 1 base from V and 4 bases from J, with 15 bases in between. The chain's CDR3 is CASSLEGGGFPDTQYF. The CDR3 nucleotides read TGTGCCAGCAGCTTAGAAGGGGGAGGGTTCCCAGATACGCAGTATTTT.

This sequence joins TRBV6-1 and TRBJ2-5; D might be TRBD1 or TRBD2, each matching 6 bases. Trimming left V 2 bases short and J 1 base short, with 14 bases between. CDR1 and CDR2 (germline): MNHNS, SASEGT. The CDR3 is made up of 16 amino acids. The CDR3 here is CASSEPGGLTQETQYF. The CDR3 region has the DNA TGTGCCAGCAGTGAACCCGGGGGCCTAACCCAAGAGACCCAGTACTTC.

The chain uses TRBV7-2 and TRBJ2-5; unclear D gene. V gave up 5 bases and J gave up 5 bases, with 9 bases separating them. The CDR3 runs to 12 residues. Germline V lookup: CDR1 SGHTA, CDR2 FQGNSA. The CDR3 spells CASSDRMETQYF. In DNA, the CDR3 is TGTGCCAGCAGCGACCGAATGGAGACCCAGTACTTC. The complete variable domain, with remaining parts taken from reference TRBV7-2 and TRBJ2-5, reads GAGVSQSPSNKVTEKGKDVELRCDPISGHTALYWYRQSLGQGLEFLIYFQGNSAPDKSGLPSDRFSAERTGGSVSTLTIQRTQQEDSAVYLCASSDRMETQYFGPGTRLLVL.

The J gene is TRBJ2-3, the V gene TRBV4-1; 14 nucleotides align to TRBD2. Looked up from germline, CDR1 is MGHRA and CDR2 is YSYEKL. Unmatched junction bases numbered 7, after V lost 3 bases and J lost 2 bases. This CDR3 contains 18 residues. DNA for the CDR3: TGCGCCAGCAGCCAGACTAGCGGGAGGGCTTCGAACACAGATACGCAGTATTTT. This codes for CASSQTSGRASNTDTQYF.

CDR3 region: CASSLQNPDTQYF. The CDR3 DNA sequence: TGTGCCAGCAGTTTACAGAACCCCGATACGCAGTATTTT. The chain uses TRBV27 and TRBJ2-3; D remains unclear. This CDR3 has 13 amino acids. The germline V gene has CDR1 MNHEY and CDR2 SMNVEV (reference sequence). Deletions cut 2 bases from V and 6 bases from J, with 9 bases between.